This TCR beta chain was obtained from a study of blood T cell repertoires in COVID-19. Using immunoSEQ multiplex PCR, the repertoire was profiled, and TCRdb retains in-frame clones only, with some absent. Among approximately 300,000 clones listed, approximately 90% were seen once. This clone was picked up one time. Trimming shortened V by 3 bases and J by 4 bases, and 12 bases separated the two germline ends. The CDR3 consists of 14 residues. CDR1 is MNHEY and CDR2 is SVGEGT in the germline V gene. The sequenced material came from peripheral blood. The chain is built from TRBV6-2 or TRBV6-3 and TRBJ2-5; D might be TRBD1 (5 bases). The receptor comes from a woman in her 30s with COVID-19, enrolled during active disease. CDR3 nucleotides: TGTGCCAGCAGTTATCCAGGGAAGGGAGAGACCCAGTACTTC. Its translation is CASSYPGKGETQYF.